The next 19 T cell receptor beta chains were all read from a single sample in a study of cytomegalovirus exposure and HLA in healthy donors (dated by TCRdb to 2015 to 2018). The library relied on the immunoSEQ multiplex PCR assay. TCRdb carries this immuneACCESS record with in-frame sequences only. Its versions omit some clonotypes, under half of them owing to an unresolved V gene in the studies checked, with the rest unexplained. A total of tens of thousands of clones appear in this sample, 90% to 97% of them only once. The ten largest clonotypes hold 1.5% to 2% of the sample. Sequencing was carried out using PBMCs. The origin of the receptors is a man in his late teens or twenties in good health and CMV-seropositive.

In DNA form, the CDR3 reads TGTGCCAGCAGCGTAGGGGGAGCTAGCACAGATACGCAGTATTTT. It is translated as CASSVGGASTDTQYF. The chain couples TRBV9 to TRBJ2-3; possible D gene TRBD2, 5 bases. The germline V and J ends were trimmed by 0 bases and 0 bases, with 8 bases remaining between them. The CDR3 is 15 residues long. CDR1 SGDLS and CDR2 YYNGEE come from the germline V gene.

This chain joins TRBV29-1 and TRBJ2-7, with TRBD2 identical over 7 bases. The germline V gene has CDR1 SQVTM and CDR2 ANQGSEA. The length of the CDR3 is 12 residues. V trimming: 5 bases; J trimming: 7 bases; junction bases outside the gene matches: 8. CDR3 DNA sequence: TGCAGCGTTTATCTAGCGGCAGGGGAGCAGTACTTC. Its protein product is CSVYLAAGEQYF.

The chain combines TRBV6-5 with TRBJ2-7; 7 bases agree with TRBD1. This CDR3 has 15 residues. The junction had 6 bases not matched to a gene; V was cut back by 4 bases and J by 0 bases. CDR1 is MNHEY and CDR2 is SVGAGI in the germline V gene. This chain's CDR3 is CASSFDRVSSYEQYF. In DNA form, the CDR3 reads TGTGCCAGCAGTTTTGACAGGGTTAGCTCCTACGAGCAGTACTTC.

CDR3 protein: CASSTQGAGNTIYF. The DNA of the CDR3 is TGTGCCAGCAGCACACAGGGAGCTGGAAACACCATATATTTT. J is TRBJ1-3 and V is TRBV5-6, with D perhaps matching TRBD1 (6 bases). The CDR3 sequence is 14 residues long. Germline values: CDR1 SGHDT, CDR2 YYEEEE. Trimming stripped 4 bases from V and 2 bases from J, with 10 bases between.

CDR3 in DNA: TGTGCCAGCAGCCCCTTCCGCGGGGGCACTGAAGCTTTCTTT. This translates into CASSPFRGGTEAFF. The chain employs TRBV16 and TRBJ1-1; the D gene is possibly TRBD1 (5 bases). The CDR3 has 14 amino acids. From germline, CDR1 is KGHSY and CDR2 FQNENV. V was pared by 4 bases and J by 4 bases, with 13 bases between. Complete variable domain (other parts from reference TRBV16 and TRBJ1-1): GEEVAQTPKHLVRGEGQKAKLYCAPIKGHSYVFWYQQVLKNEFKFLISFQNENVFDETGMPKERFSAKCLPNSPCSLEIQATKLEDSAVYFCASSPFRGGTEAFFGQGTRLTVV.

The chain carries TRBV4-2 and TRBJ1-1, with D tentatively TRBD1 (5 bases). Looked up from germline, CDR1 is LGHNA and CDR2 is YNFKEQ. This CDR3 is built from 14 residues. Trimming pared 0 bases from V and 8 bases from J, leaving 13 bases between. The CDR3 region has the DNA TGTGCCAGCAGCCAAGAGGCCGGGAGGACAGAAGCTTTCTTT. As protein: CASSQEAGRTEAFF.

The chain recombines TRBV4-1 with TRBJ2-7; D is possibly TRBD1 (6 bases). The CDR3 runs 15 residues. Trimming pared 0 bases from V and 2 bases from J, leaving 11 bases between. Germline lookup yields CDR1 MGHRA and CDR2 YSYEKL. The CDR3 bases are TGCGCCAGCAGCCAAGATTGGGGACATCCCTACGAGCAGTACTTC. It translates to CASSQDWGHPYEQYF.

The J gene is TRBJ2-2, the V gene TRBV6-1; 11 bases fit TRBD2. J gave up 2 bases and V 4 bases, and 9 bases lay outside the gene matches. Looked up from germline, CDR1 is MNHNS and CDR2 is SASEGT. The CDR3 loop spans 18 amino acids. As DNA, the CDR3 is TGTGCCAGCAGTGGCCGGACTAGCGGGTTCTCTAACACCGGGGAGCTGTTTTTT. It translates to CASSGRTSGFSNTGELFF.

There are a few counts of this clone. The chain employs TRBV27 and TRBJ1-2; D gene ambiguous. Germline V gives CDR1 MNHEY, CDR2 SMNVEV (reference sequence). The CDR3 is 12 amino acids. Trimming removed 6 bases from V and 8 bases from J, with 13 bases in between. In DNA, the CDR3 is TGTGCCAGCAGGACGGGGTCTTGGGGCTACACCTTC. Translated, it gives CASRTGSWGYTF.

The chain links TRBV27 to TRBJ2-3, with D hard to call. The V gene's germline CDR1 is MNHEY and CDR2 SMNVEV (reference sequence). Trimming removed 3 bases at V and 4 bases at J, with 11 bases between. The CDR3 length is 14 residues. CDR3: CASSLLGLSDTQYF. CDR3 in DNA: TGTGCCAGCAGTTTGTTGGGCCTTTCAGATACGCAGTATTTT.

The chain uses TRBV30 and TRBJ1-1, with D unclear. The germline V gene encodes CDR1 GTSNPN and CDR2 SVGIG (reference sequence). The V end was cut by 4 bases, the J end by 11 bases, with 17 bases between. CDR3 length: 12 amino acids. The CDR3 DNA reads TGTGCCTGGATAAAGGACTCAACGACGGCTTTCTTT. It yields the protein CAWIKDSTTAFF.

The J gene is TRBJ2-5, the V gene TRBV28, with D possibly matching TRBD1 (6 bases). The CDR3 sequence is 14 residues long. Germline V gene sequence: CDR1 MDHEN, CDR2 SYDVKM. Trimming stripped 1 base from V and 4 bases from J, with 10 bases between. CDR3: CASSLSEGGETQYF. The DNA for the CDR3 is TGTGCCAGCAGTTTATCCGAAGGGGGAGAGACCCAGTACTTC.

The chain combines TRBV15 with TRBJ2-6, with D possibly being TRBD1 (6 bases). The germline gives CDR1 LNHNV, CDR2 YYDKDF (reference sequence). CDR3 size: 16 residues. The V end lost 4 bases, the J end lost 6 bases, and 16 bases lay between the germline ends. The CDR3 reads CATSIGRGRSANVLTF. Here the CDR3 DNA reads TGTGCCACCAGCATTGGCAGGGGCCGGTCGGCCAACGTCCTGACTTTC.

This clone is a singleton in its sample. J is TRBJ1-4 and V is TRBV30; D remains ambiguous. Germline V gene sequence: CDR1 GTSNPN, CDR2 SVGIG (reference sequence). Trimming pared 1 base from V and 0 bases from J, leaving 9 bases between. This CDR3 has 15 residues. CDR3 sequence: CAWSDYFATNEKLFF. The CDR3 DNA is TGTGCCTGGAGTGATTACTTTGCAACTAATGAAAAACTGTTTTTT.

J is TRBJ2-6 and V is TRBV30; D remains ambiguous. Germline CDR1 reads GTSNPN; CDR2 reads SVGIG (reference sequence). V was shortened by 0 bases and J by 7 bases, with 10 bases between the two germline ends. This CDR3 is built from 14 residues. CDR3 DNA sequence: TGTGCCTGGAGTGTAAATCCCCCAGCCAACGTCCTGACTTTC. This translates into CAWSVNPPANVLTF.

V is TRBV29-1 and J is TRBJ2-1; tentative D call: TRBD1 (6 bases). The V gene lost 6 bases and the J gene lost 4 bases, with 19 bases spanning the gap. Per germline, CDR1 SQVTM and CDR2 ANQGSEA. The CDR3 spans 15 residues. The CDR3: CSVTELRDIYNEQFF. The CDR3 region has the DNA TGCAGCGTAACAGAACTCCGGGACATTTACAATGAGCAGTTCTTC.

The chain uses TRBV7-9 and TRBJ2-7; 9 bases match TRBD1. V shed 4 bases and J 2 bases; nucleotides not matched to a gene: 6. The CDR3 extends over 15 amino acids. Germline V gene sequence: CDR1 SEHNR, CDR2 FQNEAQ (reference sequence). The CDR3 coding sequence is TGTGCCAGCAGCTCCTTGGACAGGGGCCCCTACGAGCAGTACTTC. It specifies CASSSLDRGPYEQYF. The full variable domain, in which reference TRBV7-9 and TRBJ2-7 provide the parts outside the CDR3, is DTGVSQNPRHKITKRGQNVTFRCDPISEHNRLYWYRQTLGQGPEFLTYFQNEAQLEKSRLLSDRFSAERPKGSFSTLEIQRTEQGDSAMYLCASSSLDRGPYEQYFGPGTRLTVT.

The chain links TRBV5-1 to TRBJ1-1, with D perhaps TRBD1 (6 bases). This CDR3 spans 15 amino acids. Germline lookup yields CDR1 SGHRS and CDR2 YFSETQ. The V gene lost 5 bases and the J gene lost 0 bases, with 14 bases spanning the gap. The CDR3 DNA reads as TGCGCCAGCAGTACAGACCAGGGGATGAACACTGAAGCTTTCTTT. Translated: CASSTDQGMNTEAFF.

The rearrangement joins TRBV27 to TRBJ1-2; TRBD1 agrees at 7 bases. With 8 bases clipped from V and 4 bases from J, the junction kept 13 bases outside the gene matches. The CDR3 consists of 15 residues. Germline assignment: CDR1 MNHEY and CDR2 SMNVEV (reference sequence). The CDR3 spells CASGGGSGQTYGYTF. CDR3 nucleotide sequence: TGTGCCAGCGGTGGGGGATCGGGACAGACCTATGGCTACACCTTC.